This passage covers 10 T cell receptor beta chains from one sample sequenced in a study of cytomegalovirus exposure and HLA in healthy donors. Profiled with immunoSEQ multiplex PCR; TCRdb holds only in-frame clones, not every one. The sample gives 45,000 to 55,000 clones, around 90% of which show up once; about 6.7% is in the top ten. Material: PBMCs. The receptor source for this set is a woman in her 30s in good health and CMV-seronegative.

The V gene is TRBV7-8, the J gene TRBJ2-2; D gene ambiguous. This CDR3 comprises 14 residues. Trimming stripped 5 bases from V and 2 bases from J, with 9 bases between. Germline V gene data show CDR1 as SGHVS and CDR2 as FQNEAQ. CDR3 amino acids: CASSLYSNTGELFF. CDR3 sequence (DNA): TGTGCCAGCAGCCTTTACAGCAACACCGGGGAGCTGTTTTTT.

The sample holds one count of this clone. The J gene is TRBJ1-3, the V gene TRBV12-5; the match to TRBD1 covers 8 bases. This CDR3 has 13 residues. Germline CDR1 reads LGHNT; CDR2 reads FRNRAP. V trimming: 7 bases; J trimming: 7 bases; junction bases outside the gene matches: 6. CDR3 sequence: CASAPGGRNTIYF. The DNA of the CDR3 is TGTGCTAGTGCTCCAGGGGGCAGGAACACCATATATTTT.

The gene calls are TRBV7-8 and TRBJ2-7, with D possibly matching TRBD1 (6 bases). Trimming removed 1 base at V and 0 bases at J, with 10 bases between. The CDR3 contains 15 residues. Germline lookup yields CDR1 SGHVS and CDR2 FQNEAQ. The CDR3 nucleotides read TGTGCCAGCAGCTTAGAACAGGGCCCCTCCTACGAGCAGTACTTC. Its translation is CASSLEQGPSYEQYF.

For the CDR3, the DNA is TGCAGCGGGAGAGGGGACACGGCGTACTCTGGCTACACCTTC. It is translated as CSGRGDTAYSGYTF. This sequence joins TRBV29-1 and TRBJ1-2; D is possibly TRBD1 (6 bases). Per germline, CDR1 SQVTM and CDR2 ANQGSEA. Trimming cost V 7 bases and J 7 bases, with 22 bases left between them. This CDR3 spans 14 amino acids.

The chain combines TRBV27 with TRBJ2-7; D is perhaps TRBD2 (5 bases). Germline V gene lookup returns CDR1 MNHEY and CDR2 SMNVEV (reference sequence). The CDR3 totals 14 residues. The germline V and J ends were trimmed by 5 bases and 8 bases, with 19 bases remaining between them. The CDR3 DNA is TGTGCCAGCAGTCCATCATTAGGACTCTTCAAGCAGTACTTC. This codes for CASSPSLGLFKQYF.

The DNA of the CDR3 is TGTGCCAGCAGTCCGCGACAGGGGCCCTACGAGCAGTACTTC. This translates into CASSPRQGPYEQYF. V gene TRBV7-2 combines with J gene TRBJ2-7; 8 nucleotides align to TRBD1. The germline V gene encodes CDR1 SGHTA and CDR2 FQGNSA. V was pared by 6 bases and J by 2 bases, with 6 bases of the junction left unmatched. The CDR3 is 14 residues long.

This chain uses TRBV18 with TRBJ2-4, with 8 bases matching TRBD1. Trimming took 0 bases from V and 8 from J; bases not matched to a gene: 0. Germline loops: CDR1 KGHSH, CDR2 LQKENI. The CDR3 is 13 amino acids. The CDR3 here is CASSPPGQDIQYF. The DNA for the CDR3 is TGTGCCAGCTCACCACCGGGACAGGACATTCAGTACTTC.

This CDR3 reads CASSRDMGTQETQYF. Here the CDR3 DNA reads TGTGCCAGCAGCCGGGACATGGGTACCCAAGAGACCCAGTACTTC. The chain carries TRBV11-2 and TRBJ2-5; TRBD1 might be the D (6 bases). CDR3 length: 15 amino acids. Germline V gene data show CDR1 as SGHAT and CDR2 as FQNNGV. Deletions cut 5 bases from V and 1 base from J, with 14 bases between.

J is TRBJ1-1 and V is TRBV9; D not resolved. The germline V and J ends were trimmed by 3 bases and 7 bases, with 10 bases remaining between them. Germline V gene data show CDR1 as SGDLS and CDR2 as YYNGEE. The CDR3 runs 12 residues. The CDR3 spells CASSATGIEAFF. CDR3 bases: TGTGCCAGCAGCGCAACCGGGATTGAAGCTTTCTTT.

This clone was recorded only once. The chain joins TRBV2 to TRBJ1-1, with D tentatively TRBD1 (6 bases). The germline V gene has CDR1 SNHLY and CDR2 FYNNEI. V was cut by 3 bases and J by 4 bases, with 12 bases left in between. The CDR3 extends over 14 amino acids. The CDR3 loop reads CASSDFTGSTEAFF. In DNA, the CDR3 is TGTGCCAGCAGTGATTTCACAGGGAGCACTGAAGCTTTCTTT.